These T cell receptor beta chains were read from a single sample in a study of response to subunit inactivated influenza vaccine. TCRdb called the RT-PCR reads again in MiXCR, with one record for every CDR3 protein. This sample yields about 570,000 distinct CDR3 sequences, of which approximately 11% are seen a single time; approximately 9.9% belongs to the top ten. These same data were also listed under a study on T cells expressing NK-cell markers.

The starting material was PBMCs from blood, obtained on the day of vaccination. Every receptor here comes from a man over 45 who received an inactivated influenza vaccine. Both conserved end residues are part of each CDR3. The order of the fields is clone size, D gene, J gene, V gene, CDR3 DNA, CDR3 protein. A D gene is named only where the DNA matches it firmly. Clone sizes are given selectively: once, few, many, or a class where the clone is expanded.

size: .
D: .
J: TRBJ2-7
V: TRBV10-3
DNA: TGTGCCATCAGTGAGTCGATAGGGTACTCCGCTTACGAGCAGTACTTC
CDR3: CAISESIGYSAYEQYF

size: .
D: TRBD1
J: TRBJ2-7
V: TRBV6-1
DNA: TGTGCCAGCAGCAAAAACTGGAGAGTGTGGGACAGGAGCTCCTACGAGCAGTACTTC
CDR3: CASSKNWRVWDRSSYEQYF

size: few
D: .
J: TRBJ1-5
V: TRBV28
DNA: TGTGCCAGCAGTTTGGACATTCAGCCCCAGCATTTT
CDR3: CASSLDIQPQHF

size: .
D: TRBD2
J: TRBJ2-1
V: TRBV7-9
DNA: TGTGCCAGCCTCGGGACTAGCGGTTACAATGAGCAGTTCTTC
CDR3: CASLGTSGYNEQFF

size: .
D: .
J: TRBJ2-1
V: TRBV6-2/TRBV6-3
DNA: TGTGCCAGCAGTTACGTAGCTTACAATGAGCAGTTCTTC
CDR3: CASSYVAYNEQFF

size: few
D: .
J: TRBJ1-1
V: TRBV6-2/TRBV6-3
DNA: TGTGCCAGCAGCCCATTCGGCCCTACTGAAGCTTTCTTT
CDR3: CASSPFGPTEAFF

size: few
D: TRBD2
J: TRBJ2-3
V: TRBV4-1
DNA: TGCGCCAGCAGCCAACCACGGAGGCGGGGGGGCCTAATTTACACAGATACGCAGTATTTT
CDR3: CASSQPRRRGGLIYTDTQYF

size: .
D: TRBD2
J: TRBJ2-1
V: TRBV5-8
DNA: TGTGCCAGCAGTTGGGACGGAAGCGGGAGATGGAATGAGCAGTTCTTC
CDR3: CASSWDGSGRWNEQFF

size: few
D: .
J: TRBJ1-1
V: TRBV12-3/TRBV12-4
DNA: TGTGCCAGCAGTTTAGATGGTTGGGGGTACGGAAACACTGAAGCTTTCTTT
CDR3: CASSLDGWGYGNTEAFF

size: few
D: TRBD2
J: TRBJ2-1
V: TRBV7-8
DNA: TGTGCCAGCAGCGTACTCCCGGGACTAGCGGGGGTGGGTGAGCAGTTCTTC
CDR3: CASSVLPGLAGVGEQFF

size: many
D: .
J: TRBJ1-1
V: TRBV15
DNA: TGTGCCACCAGCAGAGCCAGGCTCCTCCCGGACACTGAAGCTTTCTTT
CDR3: CATSRARLLPDTEAFF

size: .
D: .
J: TRBJ2-7
V: TRBV5-5
DNA: TGTGCCAGCAGCCGCGTGGTGCCGAGCTCCTACGAGCAGTACTTC
CDR3: CASSRVVPSSYEQYF

size: .
D: .
J: TRBJ2-5
V: TRBV15
DNA: TGTGCCACCAGCAGAAGGATCCAAGAGACCCAGTACTTC
CDR3: CATSRRIQETQYF

size: .
D: .
J: TRBJ1-1
V: TRBV9
DNA: TGTGCCAGCAGCCCCTGGGTGGGGGACACTGAAGCTTTCTTT
CDR3: CASSPWVGDTEAFF

size: once
D: TRBD1
J: TRBJ2-7
V: TRBV27
DNA: TGTGCCAGCTGGCCCGGGACAGACGGCGAGCAGTACTTC
CDR3: CASWPGTDGEQYF

size: .
D: .
J: TRBJ2-2
V: TRBV24-1
DNA: TGTGCCACCAGTGATTTGCGTACGAACACCGGGGAGCTGTTTTTT
CDR3: CATSDLRTNTGELFF

size: many
D: TRBD2
J: TRBJ2-2
V: TRBV2
DNA: TGTGCCAGCAGTGCGGGACTAGCGTCTACCGGGGAGCTGTTTTTT
CDR3: CASSAGLASTGELFF

size: once
D: .
J: TRBJ2-1
V: TRBV9
DNA: TGTGCCAGCAGCGTAGGATCCCGTGAGCAGTTCTTC
CDR3: CASSVGSREQFF

size: .
D: .
J: TRBJ2-5
V: TRBV27
DNA: TGTGCCAGCAAACCCAGTGACTCTTGGGAGACCCAGTACTTC
CDR3: CASKPSDSWETQYF

size: .
D: .
J: TRBJ2-7
V: TRBV20-1
DNA: TGCAGTGCTAGCTTTCAGGGTCCCTACGAGCAGTACTTC
CDR3: CSASFQGPYEQYF

size: .
D: .
J: TRBJ2-7
V: TRBV4-2
DNA: TGTGCCAGCAGCCAAGACGGGCCTAGCTCCTACGAGCAGTACTTC
CDR3: CASSQDGPSSYEQYF

size: few
D: TRBD2
J: TRBJ2-2
V: TRBV5-1
DNA: TGCGCCAGCAGCTTGAGACTAGCGGACACCGGGGAGCTGTTTTTT
CDR3: CASSLRLADTGELFF

size: .
D: .
J: TRBJ2-1
V: TRBV2
DNA: TGTGCCAGCACGGACGGGGACCCCTACAATGAGCAGTTCTTC
CDR3: CASTDGDPYNEQFF

size: many
D: TRBD1
J: TRBJ2-7
V: TRBV5-1
DNA: TGCGCCAGCCGACGGACAGGCGTCTACGAGCAGTACTTC
CDR3: CASRRTGVYEQYF

size: few
D: .
J: TRBJ2-6
V: TRBV7-9
DNA: TGTGCCAGCAGCTTACAGGGGAATGGGGCCAACGTCCTGACTTTC
CDR3: CASSLQGNGANVLTF

size: few
D: .
J: TRBJ2-1
V: TRBV7-6
DNA: TGTGCCAGCAGCTTAGTCTTACGGCGGGCCCATTACAATGAGCAGTTCTTC
CDR3: CASSLVLRRAHYNEQFF

size: .
D: .
J: TRBJ1-5
V: TRBV11-2
DNA: TGTGCCAGCAGCTCGGCCCGTAGTCAGCCCCAGCATTTT
CDR3: CASSSARSQPQHF

size: .
D: TRBD1
J: TRBJ1-1
V: TRBV20-1
DNA: TGCAGTGCTAGAGAGGGGGCCAGGGGGGACACTGAAGCTTTCTTT
CDR3: CSAREGARGDTEAFF

size: many
D: .
J: TRBJ1-2
V: TRBV2
DNA: TGTGCCAGCAGTGAACAGGGTTTGGATGGCTACACCTTC
CDR3: CASSEQGLDGYTF

size: many
D: TRBD1
J: TRBJ1-2
V: TRBV20-1
DNA: TGCAGTGCAAGTGGACAGGGGATCAGCTATGGCTACACCTTC
CDR3: CSASGQGISYGYTF

size: .
D: .
J: TRBJ1-1
V: TRBV12-3/TRBV12-4
DNA: TGTGCCAGCAGCCCGACATCTACTGAAGCTTTCTTT
CDR3: CASSPTSTEAFF

size: many
D: .
J: TRBJ1-1
V: TRBV19
DNA: TGTGCCAGTACCGGCGGGGCTGAAGCTTTCTTT
CDR3: CASTGGAEAFF

size: .
D: .
J: TRBJ2-3
V: TRBV2
DNA: TGTGCCAGCGGAAGGACCGCGGGTGGAGATACGCAGTATTTT
CDR3: CASGRTAGGDTQYF

size: .
D: TRBD1
J: TRBJ2-7
V: TRBV11-1
DNA: TGTGCCAGCAGCTTAAGTGGATGGGCCGGGACAGGGTTGGGCGAGCAGTACTTC
CDR3: CASSLSGWAGTGLGEQYF

size: many
D: .
J: TRBJ2-7
V: TRBV29-1
DNA: TGCAGCGTCGGGACCTACGAGCAGTACTTC
CDR3: CSVGTYEQYF